What follows are 10 T cell receptor beta chains derived from one specimen sequenced in a study of shared clonotypes between healthy human individuals. Libraries were prepared by immunoSEQ multiplex PCR; TCRdb keeps only in-frame clonotypes and omits some of them. The sample has 630,000 or so clones; 98% are singletons. Naivety among CD8 cells was defined by CD45RO negativity and positive CCR7 selection, thereby excluding terminally differentiated effector memory CD45RA+ cells. The sequenced material came from naive CD8+ T cells sorted from blood. Receptors originate from a man aged 25 to 40 in good health.

The rearrangement joins TRBV9 to TRBJ2-3; 10 bases fit TRBD1. Germline assignment: CDR1 SGDLS and CDR2 YYNGEE. This CDR3 has 16 residues. J was trimmed by 4 bases and V by 3 bases; bases with no gene match: 8. CDR3 in amino acids: CASSAPGQGMSDTQYF. The CDR3 DNA reads as TGTGCCAGCAGCGCACCGGGACAGGGGATGTCAGATACGCAGTATTTT. Complete variable domain (other parts from reference TRBV9 and TRBJ2-3): DSGVTQTPKHLITATGQRVTLRCSPRSGDLSVYWYQQSLDQGLQFLIQYYNGEERAKGNILERFSAQQFPDLHSELNLSSLELGDSALYFCASSAPGQGMSDTQYFGPGTRLTVL.

J is TRBJ2-1 and V is TRBV7-9; 9 bases are shared with TRBD1. After removal of 5 bases from V and 4 bases from J, the junction contained 9 bases not matched to a gene. The CDR3 loop spans 16 amino acids. Germline V gene data show CDR1 as SEHNR and CDR2 as FQNEAQ (reference sequence). CDR3 in DNA: TGTGCCAGCAGCCCTATAGGGGACAGGGTATACAATGAGCAGTTCTTC. Translation gives CASSPIGDRVYNEQFF.

The rearrangement joins TRBV7-9 to TRBJ2-7; 8 nucleotides align to TRBD2. In germline, CDR1 is SEHNR, CDR2 FQNEAQ (reference sequence). J gave up 6 bases and V 5 bases, and 9 bases lay outside the gene matches. The CDR3 is 14 residues long. The CDR3 nucleotides are TGTGCCAGCAGCCCCAGCGGGAGTTTTAGCGAGCAGTACTTC. Amino acids: CASSPSGSFSEQYF.

In regard to this clone: The same CDR3 also results from other DNA sequences found in this sample. This chain connects TRBV29-1 to TRBJ2-7; no firm D call. The germline V gene has CDR1 SQVTM and CDR2 ANQGSEA. The CDR3 is 12 residues long. V was clipped by 1 base and J by 2 bases, with 6 bases between them. The DNA for the CDR3 is TGCAGCGTTGAAGGACAAGCCTACGAGCAGTACTTC. The encoded protein is CSVEGQAYEQYF.

The chain links TRBV10-3 to TRBJ2-7; the D is unclear. The CDR3 has 12 residues. With 8 bases removed from V and 3 bases from J, the gap between germline ends came to 11 bases. From germline, CDR1 is ENHRY and CDR2 SYGVKD. CDR3 protein: CAIRSPSYEQYF. CDR3 nucleotides: TGTGCCATCCGGTCTCCCAGCTACGAGCAGTACTTC.

The V and J genes are TRBV6-1 and TRBJ1-1; 7 bases are a match to TRBD1. The J segment lost 3 bases and the V segment lost 3 bases, leaving 4 bases of the junction unmatched. This CDR3 spans 14 amino acids. Germline CDR1 reads MNHNS; CDR2 reads SASEGT. The CDR3 is CASSDVQGDTEAFF. The CDR3 DNA is TGTGCCAGCAGTGACGTGCAGGGGGACACTGAAGCTTTCTTT.

The V call is TRBV6-6, the J call TRBJ2-1; 8 bases align to TRBD2. This CDR3 is 15 amino acids long. Germline CDR1 MNHNY, CDR2 SVGAGI (reference sequence). Trimming cost V 7 bases and J 4 bases; bases outside gene matches: 9. The CDR3 bases are TGTGCCAGCATCCTAGGGACTAGAGTGTACAATGAGCAGTTCTTC. Protein sequence: CASILGTRVYNEQFF.

The CDR3: CASSPLFTDTQYF. The CDR3 coding sequence is TGTGCCAGCAGCCCCCTATTCACAGATACGCAGTATTTT. The chain has TRBV11-2 and TRBJ2-3, with no clear D. Trimming removed 5 bases at V and 2 bases at J, with 8 bases between. The germline V gene has CDR1 SGHAT and CDR2 FQNNGV. This CDR3 is 13 amino acids long.

The genes are TRBV4-1 and TRBJ2-2; 9 bases map to TRBD1. The CDR3 loop spans 16 amino acids. V dropped 4 bases and J dropped 5; count of bases not matched to a gene: 8. Germline V gene sequence: CDR1 MGHRA, CDR2 YSYEKL. In DNA, the CDR3 is TGCGCCAGCAGCCGATCGGACAGGGGCGATACCGGGGAGCTGTTTTTT. Translation: CASSRSDRGDTGELFF.

This clone was picked up one time. This chain links TRBV13 with TRBJ1-1; D is possibly TRBD1 (5 bases). The V end was cut by 4 bases, the J end by 4 bases, with 7 bases between. This CDR3 has 12 amino acids. Looked up from germline, CDR1 is PRHDT and CDR2 is FYEKMQ (reference sequence). In nucleotides, the CDR3 is TGTGCCAGCAGCTCGGGGACCACTGAAGCTTTCTTT. Translated, it gives CASSSGTTEAFF.